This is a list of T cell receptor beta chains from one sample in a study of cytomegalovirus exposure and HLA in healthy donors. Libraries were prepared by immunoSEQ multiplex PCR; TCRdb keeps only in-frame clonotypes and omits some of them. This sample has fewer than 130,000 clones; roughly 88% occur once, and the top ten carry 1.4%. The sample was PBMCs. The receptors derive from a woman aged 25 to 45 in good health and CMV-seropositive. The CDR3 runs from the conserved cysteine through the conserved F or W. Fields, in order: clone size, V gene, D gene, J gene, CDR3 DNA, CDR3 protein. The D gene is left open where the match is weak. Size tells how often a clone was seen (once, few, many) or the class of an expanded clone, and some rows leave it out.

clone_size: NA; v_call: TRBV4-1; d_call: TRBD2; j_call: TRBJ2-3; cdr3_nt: TGCGCCAGCGCCTCGGGGGGGACTAACACAGATACGCAGTATTTT; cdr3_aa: CASASGGTNTDTQYF
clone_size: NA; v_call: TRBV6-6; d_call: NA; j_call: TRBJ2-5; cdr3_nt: TGTGCCAGCAGTTATAAGGAGCAAGGCCAAGAGACCCAGTACTTC; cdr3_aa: CASSYKEQGQETQYF
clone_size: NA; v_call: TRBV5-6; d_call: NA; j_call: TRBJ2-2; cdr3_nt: TGTGCCAGCAGCTTGGGTGGCAGGGGAAACGGGGAGCTGTTTTTT; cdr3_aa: CASSLGGRGNGELFF
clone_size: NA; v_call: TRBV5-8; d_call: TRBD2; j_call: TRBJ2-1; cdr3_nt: TGTGCCAGCAGCATACCGGGACTAGCGGATTTAGGGGGTGAGCAGTTCTTC; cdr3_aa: CASSIPGLADLGGEQFF
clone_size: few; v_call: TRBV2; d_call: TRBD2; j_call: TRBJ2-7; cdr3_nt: TGTGCCAGCAGTGAGCTAGCGGGAGGCTACGAGCAGTACTTC; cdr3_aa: CASSELAGGYEQYF
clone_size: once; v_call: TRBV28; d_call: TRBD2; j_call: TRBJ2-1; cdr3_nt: TGTGCCAGCATTAGCGGGAGCACCTACAATGAGCAGTTCTTC; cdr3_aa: CASISGSTYNEQFF
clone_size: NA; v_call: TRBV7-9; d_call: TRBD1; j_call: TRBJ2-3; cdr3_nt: TGTGCCAGCAGCTTTTTCCGGGACAGATACACAGATACGCAGTATTTT; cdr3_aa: CASSFFRDRYTDTQYF
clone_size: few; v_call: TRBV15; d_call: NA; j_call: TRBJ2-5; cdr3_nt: TGTGCCACCGGGGGGATTAACTCGGAGACCCAGTACTTC; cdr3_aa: CATGGINSETQYF
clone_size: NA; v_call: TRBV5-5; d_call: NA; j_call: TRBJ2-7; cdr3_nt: TGTGCCAGCAGCATAGACCCCAAGCGGGAGCAGTACTTC; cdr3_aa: CASSIDPKREQYF
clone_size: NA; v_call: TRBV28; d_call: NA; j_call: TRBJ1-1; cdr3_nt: TGTGCCAGCAGTTTACGGGACTCAACTAAAGCTTTCTTT; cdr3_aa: CASSLRDSTKAFF
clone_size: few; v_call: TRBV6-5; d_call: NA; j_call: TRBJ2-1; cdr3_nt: TGTGCCAGCAGTTCGACAGGTCCCTACAATGAGCAGTTCTTC; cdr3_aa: CASSSTGPYNEQFF
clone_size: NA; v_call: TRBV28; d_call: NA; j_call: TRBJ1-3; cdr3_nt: TGTGCCAGCAGTTCCGAGGAGCTCTCTGGAAACACCATATATTTT; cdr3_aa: CASSSEELSGNTIYF
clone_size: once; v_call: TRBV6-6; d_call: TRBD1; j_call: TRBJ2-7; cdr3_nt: TGTGCCAGCAGTCCGACAGGGAAGCCCTACGAGCAGTACTTC; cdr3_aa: CASSPTGKPYEQYF
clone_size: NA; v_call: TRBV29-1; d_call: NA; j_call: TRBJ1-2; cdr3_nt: TGCAGCGTTGAAGATAGAGTGGACAGATATGGCTACACCTTC; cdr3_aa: CSVEDRVDRYGYTF
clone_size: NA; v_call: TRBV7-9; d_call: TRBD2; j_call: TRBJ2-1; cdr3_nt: TGTGCCAGCAGCTACCAGCGGGAGGGCCCTCGGAATGAGCAGTTCTTC; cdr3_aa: CASSYQREGPRNEQFF
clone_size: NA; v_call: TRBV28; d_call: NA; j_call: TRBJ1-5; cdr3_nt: TGTGCCAGCAGTTTCAAAAATCAGCCCCAGCATTTT; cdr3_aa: CASSFKNQPQHF